Below are 26 T cell receptor beta chains sequenced from a single sample in a study of early T cells in non-severe SARS-CoV-2 infection. Each CDR3 protein is one row after TCRdb ran MiXCR on the 5' RACE reads. The data show about 89,000 distinct CDR3 sequences, roughly 15% seen once. Sequenced sample: whole blood. All receptors derive from an adult who was a healthcare worker with PCR-confirmed SARS-CoV-2 infection or an uninfected control (not recorded which).

This chain joins TRBV7-9 and TRBJ2-5; D not certain. Per the germline V gene, CDR1 is SEHNR and CDR2 is FQNEAQ (reference sequence). The V and J ends lost 7 bases and 2 bases respectively, with 17 bases between them. The CDR3 extends over 15 amino acids. DNA of the CDR3: TGTGCCAGCACCCCGAAACGGCTAGGACAAGAGACCCAGTACTTC. This sequence encodes CASTPKRLGQETQYF.

Many counts were recorded for this clonotype. The chain links TRBV5-1 to TRBJ2-3; possibly TRBD1 or TRBD2 for D (6 bases each). CDR1 is SGHRS and CDR2 is YFSETQ in the germline V gene. The CDR3 contains 15 residues. V was clipped by 1 base and J by 1 base, with 10 bases between them. CDR3 bases: TGCGCCAGCAGCTTGATAGGGGGGCGCACAGATACGCAGTATTTT. Its protein product is CASSLIGGRTDTQYF.

CDR3 sequence reads: CAREGNYGYTF. CDR3 coding DNA: TGTGCCAGGGAAGGGAACTATGGCTACACCTTC. The chain is built from TRBV14 and TRBJ1-2; D gene uncertain. Germline lookup yields CDR1 SGHDN and CDR2 FVKESK. V gave up 9 bases and J gave up 2 bases, with 7 bases separating them. The CDR3 covers 11 residues.

There are a few counts of this clonotype. CDR3 sequence reads: CASSLTSGGTDTQYF. CDR3 nucleotide sequence: TGTGCCAGCAGCTTGACTAGCGGGGGCACAGATACGCAGTATTTT. The chain links TRBV7-8 to TRBJ2-3, with TRBD2 identical over 11 bases. The ends lost 3 bases at V and 1 base at J; junction bases unmatched: 0. The germline V gene has CDR1 SGHVS and CDR2 FQNEAQ. This CDR3 region has 15 residues.

The chain couples TRBV30 to TRBJ1-4; 9 nucleotides line up with TRBD1. J gave up 4 bases and V 2 bases, and 5 bases lay outside the gene matches. The germline V gene encodes CDR1 GTSNPN and CDR2 SVGIG (reference sequence). This CDR3 region has 15 residues. CDR3 coding DNA: TGTGCCTGGAGTCTACGGACAGGGGATAATGAAAAACTGTTTTTT. It specifies CAWSLRTGDNEKLFF. Filled out from reference TRBV30 and TRBJ1-4, the complete variable domain reads SQTIHQWPATLVQPVGSPLSLECTVEGTSNPNLYWYRQAAGRGLQLLFYSVGIGQISSEVPQNLSASRPQDRQFILSSKKLLLSDSGFYLCAWSLRTGDNEKLFFGSGTQLSVL.

This clonotype was counted many times. The chain recombines TRBV3-1 with TRBJ2-5; D gene uncertain. The germline V gene has CDR1 LGHDT and CDR2 YNNKEL (reference sequence). This CDR3 has 11 residues. V gave up 1 base and J gave up 7 bases, with 4 bases separating them. The DNA of the CDR3 is TGTGCCAGCAGCCAAGCGCCGACCCAGTACTTC. It yields the protein CASSQAPTQYF.

The V gene is TRBV3-1, the J gene TRBJ2-1, with D perhaps TRBD2 (5 bases). Germline-derived CDR1 and CDR2 are LGHDT and YNNKEL (reference sequence). The V gene lost 1 base and the J gene lost 6 bases, with 16 bases spanning the gap. The CDR3 is made up of 16 amino acids. The CDR3 bases are TGTGCCAGCAGCCAAGTGAGGGTATCAGGACGCAATGAGCAGTTCTTC. Amino acids: CASSQVRVSGRNEQFF.

This clonotype was counted between two and nine times. The chain is built from TRBV15 and TRBJ2-7, with TRBD1 matching 10 bases. The CDR3 is made up of 17 amino acids. Germline V gene lookup returns CDR1 LNHNV and CDR2 YYDKDF (reference sequence). CDR3 region: CATSRDLYGTGAYEQYV. CDR3 DNA sequence: TGTGCCACCAGCCGAGACCTTTACGGGACAGGGGCCTACGAGCAGTACGTC.

The chain recombines TRBV5-1 with TRBJ2-1; D may be TRBD2 (5 bases). This CDR3 comprises 15 residues. Germline CDR1 is SGHRS and CDR2 is YFSETQ. Trimming shortened V by 4 bases and J by 6 bases, and 17 bases separated the two germline ends. CDR3 loop: CASSPSGSAGNEQFF. CDR3 nucleotides: TGCGCCAGCAGCCCCTCGGGGTCCGCCGGCAATGAGCAGTTCTTC.

This clonotype was picked up many times. The chain recombines TRBV5-1 with TRBJ2-1; 9 bases are a match to TRBD1. The CDR3 covers 15 residues. Germline V gene lookup returns CDR1 SGHRS and CDR2 YFSETQ. Trimming at V came to 3 bases and at J to 4 bases, leaving 5 bases not matched to a gene. The CDR3 sequence: CASSWDRAIYNEQFF. In nucleotides, the CDR3 is TGCGCCAGCAGCTGGGACAGGGCGATTTACAATGAGCAGTTCTTC.

This clonotype was counted a few times. The V gene is TRBV5-1, the J gene TRBJ2-2; 7 bases are a match to TRBD1. V lost 3 bases to trimming and J lost 6 bases; unmatched junction nucleotides: 2. CDR3 length: 13 residues. From germline, CDR1 is SGHRS and CDR2 YFSETQ. The CDR3 DNA reads TGCGCCAGCAGCTCGCAGGGGGCCGGGGAGCTGTTTTTT. The encoded protein is CASSSQGAGELFF.

CDR3 amino acids: CASSGGLNREQFF. DNA for the CDR3: TGTGCCAGCAGTGGGGGCCTGAATAGGGAGCAGTTCTTC. The chain has TRBV2 and TRBJ2-1; perhaps TRBD1 as D (5 bases). This CDR3 spans 13 amino acids. Germline V gene data show CDR1 as SNHLY and CDR2 as FYNNEI. With 4 bases removed from V and 10 bases from J, the gap between germline ends came to 14 bases.

This chain joins TRBV9 and TRBJ2-3; D unresolved. V was shortened by 0 bases and J by 5 bases, with 4 bases between the two germline ends. Germline V lookup: CDR1 SGDLS, CDR2 YYNGEE. The CDR3 has 12 amino acids. The chain's CDR3 is CASSVGEDTQYF. CDR3 nucleotides: TGTGCCAGCAGCGTAGGGGAAGATACGCAGTATTTT.

The chain carries TRBV7-8 and TRBJ2-7; weak D call: TRBD1 (6 bases). This CDR3 spans 14 amino acids. V lost 4 bases and J 4 bases, leaving 14 bases between the germline ends. Germline CDR1 SGHVS, CDR2 FQNEAQ. The CDR3 spells CASSSTGQTYEQYV. The CDR3 nucleotides are TGTGCCAGCAGCTCTACAGGACAGACTTACGAGCAGTACGTC.

This clonotype came up a few times. The J gene is TRBJ1-6, the V gene TRBV18, with a possible D match to TRBD1 (5 bases). Germline V gene sequence: CDR1 KGHSH, CDR2 LQKENI. The CDR3 is 14 amino acids. Deletions cut 1 base from V and 8 bases from J, with 9 bases between. CDR3 in amino acids: CASSPLEGHSPLHF. CDR3 coding DNA: TGTGCCAGCTCACCACTGGAGGGGCATTCACCCCTCCACTTT.

CDR3: CASRWGNYGYTF. The CDR3 region has the DNA TGTGCCAGCAGATGGGGGAACTATGGCTACACCTTC. The genes are TRBV2 and TRBJ1-2; possibly TRBD1 for D (5 bases). Germline V gene sequence: CDR1 SNHLY, CDR2 FYNNEI. V was trimmed by 6 bases and J by 2 bases, leaving 7 bases between them. The CDR3 loop spans 12 amino acids.

The sample holds a few counts of this clonotype. This chain links TRBV4-2 with TRBJ2-1; TRBD2 matches at 13 bases. Trimming removed 0 bases from V and 4 bases from J; junction bases left unmatched: 0. The germline gives CDR1 LGHNA, CDR2 YNFKEQ. The CDR3 has 16 amino acids. CDR3 nucleotide sequence: TGTGCCAGCAGCCAAGAACTAGCGGGGGGGTACAATGAGCAGTTCTTC. Its protein is CASSQELAGGYNEQFF.

This clonotype has only a few counts. This chain joins TRBV5-1 and TRBJ2-3; D is unresolved. Deletions cut 4 bases from V and 2 bases from J, with 8 bases between. The CDR3 has 13 amino acids. In germline, CDR1 is SGHRS, CDR2 YFSETQ. The CDR3 DNA sequence: TGCGCCAGCAGCACCTCCTACACAGATACGCAGTATTTT. Translating it yields CASSTSYTDTQYF.

This clonotype showed up just a few times. The rearrangement uses TRBV29-1 and TRBJ2-5, with a possible D match to TRBD2 (5 bases). The CDR3 is 13 residues long. The germline V gene encodes CDR1 SQVTM and CDR2 ANQGSEA. Between the trimmed V and J ends, which lost 7 bases and 0 bases, there was a span of 12 bases. The CDR3 region is CSARTGNQETQYF. CDR3 nucleotides: TGCAGCGCCCGAACCGGGAACCAAGAGACCCAGTACTTC.

This chain joins TRBV10-1 and TRBJ1-2, with D possibly TRBD1 on 5 matching bases. V lost 0 bases to trimming and J lost 8 bases, with 10 bases between them. The CDR3 spans 13 residues. CDR1 and CDR2 (germline): WNHNN, SYGVQD (reference sequence). Here the CDR3 reads CASSESRGDGYTF. The CDR3 region has the DNA TGCGCCAGCAGTGAGTCGCGGGGGGACGGCTACACCTTC.

This clonotype came up a few times. This chain connects TRBV6-6 to TRBJ2-1; 7 nucleotides match TRBD1. Trimming cost V 5 bases and J 14 bases; bases outside gene matches: 6. Germline V gene data show CDR1 as MNHNY and CDR2 as SVGAGI (reference sequence). The CDR3 consists of 11 residues. The chain's CDR3 is CASSITGVKFF. DNA for the CDR3: TGTGCCAGCAGTATAACAGGGGTTAAGTTCTTC.

The gene calls are TRBV7-2 and TRBJ1-6; D gene uncertain. CDR1 is SGHTA and CDR2 is FQGNSA in the germline V gene. V dropped 5 bases and J dropped 3 bases, with 11 bases sitting between them. The CDR3 is 15 amino acids. Written as DNA, the CDR3 is TGTGCCAGCAGCCGAAGGGAGATCTATAATTCACCCCTCCACTTT. Encoded protein: CASSRREIYNSPLHF.

V is TRBV6-2 or TRBV6-3 and J is TRBJ2-1; D remains ambiguous. V shed 6 bases and J shed 1 base, with 16 bases lying between them. The germline V gene has CDR1 MNHEY and CDR2 SVGEGT. The CDR3 is 16 residues long. The CDR3 DNA follows: TGTGCCAGCAGGCCAGCAGAAGGCCCTTCCTACAATGAGCAGTTCTTC. Its protein is CASRPAEGPSYNEQFF.

This chain links TRBV2 with TRBJ1-1, with D unclear. V lost 10 bases, J lost 1 base, and 13 bases lay in between. The CDR3 totals 13 residues. Germline CDR1 SNHLY, CDR2 FYNNEI. CDR3 DNA: TGTGCCATCCCCGACCGACGGAACACTGAAGCTTTCTTT. Protein: CAIPDRRNTEAFF.

The chain carries TRBV5-5 and TRBJ2-7, with D possibly matching TRBD2 (5 bases). V was cut by 0 bases and J by 5 bases, with 9 bases left in between. CDR3 size: 13 residues. Germline CDR1 and CDR2: SGHKS and YYEKEE (reference sequence). The CDR3 nucleotides are TGTGCCAGCAGCTTGGTCGGGGAAGACGAGCAGTACGTC. Encoded protein: CASSLVGEDEQYV.

The chain employs TRBV27 and TRBJ1-1; D unclear. Between the trimmed V and J ends, which lost 0 bases and 1 base, there was a span of 6 bases. The germline gives CDR1 MNHEY, CDR2 SMNVEV (reference sequence). The CDR3 length is 14 residues. The CDR3 here is CASSLSQRNTEAFF. The CDR3, as DNA: TGTGCCAGCAGTTTATCCCAGAGGAACACTGAAGCTTTCTTT.